The 22 T cell receptor beta chains listed next were all sequenced from one sample in a study of cytomegalovirus exposure and HLA in healthy donors. PCR was performed using 60 Vbeta and 13 Jbeta primers. This table comes from immunoSEQ multiplex PCR, and its TCRdb copy is limited to in-frame clones, with some not included. Altogether over 150,000 clones are present, 70% to 80% being singletons, with the ten largest covering roughly 1.4%. The material sequenced was PBMCs. These receptor sequences come from a woman aged 25 to 39 in good health and CMV-seropositive.

In its sample, this clone was seen a few times. This CDR3 reads CSVAPQGWAQGEQFF. CDR3 bases: TGCAGCGTTGCACCGCAGGGGTGGGCACAGGGTGAGCAGTTCTTC. The chain employs TRBV29-1 and TRBJ2-1, with D perhaps matching TRBD1 (6 bases). The CDR3 contains 15 residues. Germline V gives CDR1 SQVTM, CDR2 ANQGSEA. Trimming shortened V by 4 bases and J by 9 bases, and 22 bases separated the two germline ends.

This clone was picked up one time. The chain joins TRBV6-5 to TRBJ1-1; TRBD1 might be the D (5 bases). Germline CDR1 reads MNHEY; CDR2 reads SVGAGI. Trimming cost V 4 bases and J 5 bases, with 8 bases left between them. The CDR3 covers 12 residues. The CDR3 spells CASSSGLTEAFF. The CDR3 DNA sequence: TGTGCCAGCAGTTCAGGGTTGACTGAAGCTTTCTTT.

J is TRBJ2-7 and V is TRBV18, with TRBD2 as a possible D gene (6 bases). The germline gives CDR1 KGHSH, CDR2 LQKENI. This CDR3 region has 15 residues. Deletions cut 3 bases from V and 2 bases from J, with 14 bases between. For the CDR3, the DNA is TGTGCCAGCTCACCTAGCGGAGCCAGGACCTACGAGCAGTACTTC. Its translation: CASSPSGARTYEQYF.

The chain links TRBV7-8 to TRBJ2-5, with 8 bases identical to TRBD1. CDR3 length equals 15 residues. The germline V gene has CDR1 SGHVS and CDR2 FQNEAQ. V shed 0 bases, J shed 5 bases, and the junction held 5 bases outside the gene matches. CDR3 protein: CASSLASRGQETQYF. CDR3 nucleotides: TGTGCCAGCAGCTTAGCGAGCAGGGGGCAGGAGACCCAGTACTTC.

This clone turned up a few times. This sequence joins TRBV7-3 and TRBJ1-1; TRBD1 matches 7 bases. The germline V gene encodes CDR1 SGHTA and CDR2 FQGTGA. V shed 5 bases, J shed 8 bases, and the junction held 8 bases outside the gene matches. The CDR3 is 13 amino acids. The CDR3 spells CASSAQTGYEAFF. CDR3 DNA sequence: TGTGCCAGCAGCGCCCAGACAGGGTACGAAGCTTTCTTT.

The chain combines TRBV10-3 with TRBJ1-2; D gene ambiguous. CDR1 is ENHRY, CDR2 SYGVKD, per germline. Trimming left V 0 bases short and J 5 bases short, with 10 bases between. The CDR3 has 14 amino acids. The CDR3 region has the DNA TGTGCCATCAGTGAGTCGGAGGAGACGTATGGCTACACCTTC. This translates into CAISESEETYGYTF.

The genes are TRBV30 and TRBJ2-1; TRBD1 matches 7 bases. Germline CDR1 is GTSNPN and CDR2 is SVGIG (reference sequence). The CDR3 sequence is 11 residues long. V trimming: 2 bases; J trimming: 13 bases; junction bases outside the gene matches: 5. The CDR3 coding sequence is TGTGCCTGGAGTCAACAGGGGATACAGTTCTTC. It is translated as CAWSQQGIQFF.

The V and J genes are TRBV7-9 and TRBJ2-7; D is possibly TRBD1 (6 bases). Trimming cost V 4 bases and J 4 bases, with 14 bases left between them. The CDR3 runs to 14 residues. Germline CDR1 SEHNR, CDR2 FQNEAQ (reference sequence). The CDR3 sequence is CASSSGTLLYEQYF. In nucleotides, the CDR3 is TGTGCCAGCAGCTCGGGGACATTACTATACGAGCAGTACTTC.

The rearrangement joins TRBV7-9 to TRBJ2-3; 10 nucleotides match TRBD2. After removal of 1 base from V and 8 bases from J, the junction contained 3 bases not matched to a gene. The CDR3 has 14 amino acids. Germline assignment: CDR1 SEHNR and CDR2 FQNEAQ (reference sequence). DNA for the CDR3: TGTGCCAGCAGCTTAGATGTAGCGGGGGGTACGCAGTATTTT. Encoded protein: CASSLDVAGGTQYF.

The chain couples TRBV5-1 to TRBJ2-5; maybe TRBD1 (6 bases). The CDR3 spans 14 residues. Germline CDR1 and CDR2: SGHRS and YFSETQ. V shed 2 bases and J shed 5 bases, with 13 bases lying between them. In nucleotides, the CDR3 is TGCGCCAGCAGCTTAACGACAGGCGGGGAGACCCAGTACTTC. As protein: CASSLTTGGETQYF.

This chain links TRBV6-5 with TRBJ2-7; TRBD2 matches 10 bases. The length of the CDR3 is 16 residues. V was clipped by 0 bases and J by 4 bases; unmatched bases: 6. The germline V gene encodes CDR1 MNHEY and CDR2 SVGAGI. Here the CDR3 reads CASSYSRTSGDYEQYF. Written as DNA, the CDR3 is TGTGCCAGCAGTTACTCAAGGACTAGCGGAGATTACGAGCAGTACTTC.

The chain employs TRBV7-2 and TRBJ2-7; 9 nucleotides align to TRBD2. J was trimmed by 7 bases and V by 4 bases; bases with no gene match: 5. There are 13 residues in the CDR3. Per germline, CDR1 SGHTA and CDR2 FQGNSA. The chain's CDR3 is CASSYGLAREQYF. The CDR3 DNA reads TGTGCCAGCAGCTACGGACTAGCGCGGGAGCAGTACTTC.

In nucleotides, the CDR3 is TGTGCCAGCAGCCGACCGACAGGGGAGTATGGCTACACCTTC. It yields the protein CASSRPTGEYGYTF. The genes are TRBV6-5 and TRBJ1-2, with TRBD1 identical over 8 bases. V lost 6 bases and J lost 5; bases outside the gene matches: 8. The CDR3 loop spans 14 amino acids. CDR1 is MNHEY and CDR2 is SVGAGI in the germline V gene.

Only one count was recorded for this clone. The gene calls are TRBV4-1 and TRBJ2-3, with TRBD2 matching 13 bases. The CDR3 has 17 residues. Germline V CDR1 and CDR2: MGHRA, YSYEKL. The junction had 5 bases not matched to a gene; V was cut back by 1 base and J by 4 bases. CDR3 sequence: CASSQGTSGSWADTQYF. The CDR3 DNA reads TGCGCCAGCAGCCAAGGGACTAGCGGGAGTTGGGCAGATACGCAGTATTTT.

The rearrangement uses TRBV19 and TRBJ2-3, with D maybe TRBD1 (6 bases). This CDR3 has 15 amino acids. Trimming shortened V by 0 bases and J by 2 bases, and 9 bases separated the two germline ends. Per germline, CDR1 LNHDA and CDR2 SQIVND (reference sequence). The CDR3 sequence is CASSIEGHSTDTQYF. The CDR3 nucleotides are TGTGCCAGTAGTATAGAGGGACATTCCACAGATACGCAGTATTTT.

This chain uses TRBV5-1 with TRBJ1-4; maybe TRBD1 (6 bases). Trimming shortened V by 8 bases and J by 7 bases, and 21 bases separated the two germline ends. Germline V gene lookup returns CDR1 SGHRS and CDR2 YFSETQ. The CDR3 length is 15 residues. The CDR3 reads CASKGGAGPGEKLFF. CDR3 DNA: TGCGCCAGTAAAGGGGGGGCAGGGCCAGGTGAAAAACTGTTTTTT. The entire variable domain, with the rest obtained from reference TRBV5-1 and TRBJ1-4, is as follows: KAGVTQTPRYLIKTRGQQVTLSCSPISGHRSVSWYQQTPGQGLQFLFEYFSETQRNKGNFPGRFSGRQFSNSRSEMNVSTLELGDSALYLCASKGGAGPGEKLFFGSGTQLSVL.

CDR3 nucleotide sequence: TGCGCCAGCAGCTTGACAGGGGATGTGGAAAAACTGTTTTTT. It yields the protein CASSLTGDVEKLFF. This chain uses TRBV5-1 with TRBJ1-4, with TRBD1 identical over 7 bases. The CDR3 spans 14 residues. The trim removed 1 base at V and 8 bases at J, leaving 5 bases unmatched. Germline-derived CDR1 and CDR2 are SGHRS and YFSETQ.

The rearrangement uses TRBV7-2 and TRBJ1-3; maybe TRBD1 (6 bases). Trimming took off 5 bases at V and 0 bases at J, with 11 bases between the two ends. Germline CDR1 reads SGHTA; CDR2 reads FQGNSA. The CDR3 spans 15 residues. As DNA, the CDR3 is TGTGCCAGCAGCCTCACAGGGTCCTCTGGAAACACCATATATTTT. It is translated as CASSLTGSSGNTIYF.

The chain carries TRBV9 and TRBJ2-7, with D maybe TRBD2 (6 bases). Trimming removed 1 base at V and 3 bases at J, with 20 bases between. There are 17 residues in the CDR3. Per germline, CDR1 SGDLS and CDR2 YYNGEE. The CDR3 bases are TGTGCCAGCAGCGTAAGGCCAAGACCGGGAGATGGCTACGAGCAGTACTTC. Protein: CASSVRPRPGDGYEQYF. Full variable domain (outside the CDR3, taken from reference TRBV9 and TRBJ2-7): DSGVTQTPKHLITATGQRVTLRCSPRSGDLSVYWYQQSLDQGLQFLIQYYNGEERAKGNILERFSAQQFPDLHSELNLSSLELGDSALYFCASSVRPRPGDGYEQYFGPGTRLTVT.

V and J are TRBV25-1 and TRBJ2-7; a possible D gene is TRBD1 (6 bases). CDR3 length: 16 amino acids. CDR1 is MGHDK, CDR2 SYGVNS, per germline. The V end was cut by 3 bases, the J end by 2 bases, with 17 bases between. The CDR3 is CASSDPGTRFPYEQYF. For the CDR3, the DNA is TGTGCCAGCAGTGACCCCGGGACACGATTCCCCTACGAGCAGTACTTC.

CDR3 in DNA: TGTGCCAGCAGCGTAGAGGGTCTAGCGGGACTCAATGAGCAGTTCTTC. Translation: CASSVEGLAGLNEQFF. V and J are TRBV9 and TRBJ2-1; 9 positions match TRBD2. CDR1 is SGDLS, CDR2 YYNGEE, per germline. CDR3 size: 16 residues. J gave up 6 bases and V 0 bases, and 7 bases lay outside the gene matches.

This clone occurred once. The rearrangement links TRBV30 to TRBJ2-5; 12 nucleotides agree with TRBD2. After removal of 2 bases from V and 10 bases from J, the junction contained 8 bases not matched to a gene. CDR1 and CDR2 (germline): GTSNPN, SVGIG (reference sequence). This CDR3 has 14 amino acids. CDR3 amino acids: CAWSSLGLAGNQYF. The CDR3 DNA reads as TGTGCCTGGAGTTCCCTCGGACTAGCGGGGAACCAGTACTTC.